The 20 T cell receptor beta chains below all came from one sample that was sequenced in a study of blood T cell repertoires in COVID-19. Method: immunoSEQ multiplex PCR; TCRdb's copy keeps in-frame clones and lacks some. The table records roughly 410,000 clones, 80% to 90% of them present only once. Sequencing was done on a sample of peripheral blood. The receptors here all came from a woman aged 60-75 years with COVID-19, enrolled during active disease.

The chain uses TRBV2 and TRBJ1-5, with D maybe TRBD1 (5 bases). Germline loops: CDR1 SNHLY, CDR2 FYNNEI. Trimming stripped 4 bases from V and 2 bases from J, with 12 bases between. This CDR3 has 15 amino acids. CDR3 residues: CASSASGGGNQPQHF. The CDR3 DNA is TGTGCCAGCAGTGCTTCGGGGGGGGGCAATCAGCCCCAGCATTTT.

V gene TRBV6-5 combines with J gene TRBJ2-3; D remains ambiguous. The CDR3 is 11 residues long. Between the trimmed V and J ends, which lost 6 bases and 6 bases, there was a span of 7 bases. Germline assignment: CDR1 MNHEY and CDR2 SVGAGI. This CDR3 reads CASSLEDTQYF. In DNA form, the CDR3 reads TGTGCCAGCAGCCTCGAGGATACGCAGTATTTT.

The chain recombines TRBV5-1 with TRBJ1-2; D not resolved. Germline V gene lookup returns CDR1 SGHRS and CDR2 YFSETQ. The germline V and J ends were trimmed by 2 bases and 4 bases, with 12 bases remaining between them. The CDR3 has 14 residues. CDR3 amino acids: CASSFGDSSYGYTF. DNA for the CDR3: TGCGCCAGCAGCTTCGGAGACTCTAGCTATGGCTACACCTTC.

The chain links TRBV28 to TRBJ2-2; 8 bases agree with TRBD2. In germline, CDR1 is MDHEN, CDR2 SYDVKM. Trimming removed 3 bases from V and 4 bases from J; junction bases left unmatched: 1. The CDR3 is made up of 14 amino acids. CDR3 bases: TGTGCCAGCAGTTTTAGCGGGGCCACCGGGGAGCTGTTTTTT. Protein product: CASSFSGATGELFF.

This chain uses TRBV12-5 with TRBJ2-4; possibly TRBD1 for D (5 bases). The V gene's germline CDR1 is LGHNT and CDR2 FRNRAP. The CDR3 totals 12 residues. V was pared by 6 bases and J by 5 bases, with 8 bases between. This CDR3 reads CASGKGQNIQYF. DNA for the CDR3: TGTGCTAGTGGGAAGGGGCAAAACATTCAGTACTTC.

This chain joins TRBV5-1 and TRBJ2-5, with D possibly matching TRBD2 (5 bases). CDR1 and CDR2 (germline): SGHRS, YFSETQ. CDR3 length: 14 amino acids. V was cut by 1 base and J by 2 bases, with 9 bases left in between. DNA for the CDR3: TGCGCCAGCAGCTTGTTCGGCGGGCAAGAGACCCAGTACTTC. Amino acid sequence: CASSLFGGQETQYF.

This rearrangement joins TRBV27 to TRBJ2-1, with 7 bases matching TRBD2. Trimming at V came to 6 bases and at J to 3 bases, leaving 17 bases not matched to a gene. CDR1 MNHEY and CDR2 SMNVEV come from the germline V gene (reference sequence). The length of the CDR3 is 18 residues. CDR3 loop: CASSPSVLGTTNYNEQFF. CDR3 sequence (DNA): TGTGCCAGCAGCCCATCGGTGTTGGGGACTACGAACTACAATGAGCAGTTCTTC.

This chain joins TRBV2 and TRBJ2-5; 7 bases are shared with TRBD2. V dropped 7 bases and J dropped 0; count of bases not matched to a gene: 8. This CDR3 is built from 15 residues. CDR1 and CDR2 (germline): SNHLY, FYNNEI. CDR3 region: CASKTERGYQETQYF. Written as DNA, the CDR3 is TGTGCCAGCAAGACGGAGCGGGGATACCAAGAGACCCAGTACTTC.

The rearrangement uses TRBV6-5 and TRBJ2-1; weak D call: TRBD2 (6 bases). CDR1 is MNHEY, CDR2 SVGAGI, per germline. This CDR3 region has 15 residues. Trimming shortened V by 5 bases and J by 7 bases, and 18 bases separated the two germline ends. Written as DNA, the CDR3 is TGTGCCAGCAGTACCCCGTTTGGAGGGCGAAATGAGCAGTTCTTC. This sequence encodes CASSTPFGGRNEQFF.

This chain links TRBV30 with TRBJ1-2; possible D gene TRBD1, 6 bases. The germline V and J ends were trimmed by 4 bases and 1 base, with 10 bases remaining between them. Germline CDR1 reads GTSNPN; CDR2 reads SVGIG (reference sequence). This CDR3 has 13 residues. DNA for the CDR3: TGTGCCTGGAATTCGGACAGTAACTATGGCTACACCTTC. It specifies CAWNSDSNYGYTF.

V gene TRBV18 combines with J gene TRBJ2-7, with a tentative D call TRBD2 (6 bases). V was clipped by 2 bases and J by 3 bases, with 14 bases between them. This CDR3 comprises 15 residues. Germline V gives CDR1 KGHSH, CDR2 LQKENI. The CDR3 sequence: CASSPASLGSYEQYF. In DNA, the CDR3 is TGTGCCAGCTCACCAGCGAGCCTCGGGAGCTACGAGCAGTACTTC.

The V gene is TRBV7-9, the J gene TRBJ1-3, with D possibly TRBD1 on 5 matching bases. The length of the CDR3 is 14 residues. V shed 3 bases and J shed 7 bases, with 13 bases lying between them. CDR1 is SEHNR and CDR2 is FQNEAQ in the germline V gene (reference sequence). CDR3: CASSFGSRVNTIYF. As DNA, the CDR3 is TGTGCCAGCAGCTTCGGGAGCAGGGTGAACACCATATATTTT.

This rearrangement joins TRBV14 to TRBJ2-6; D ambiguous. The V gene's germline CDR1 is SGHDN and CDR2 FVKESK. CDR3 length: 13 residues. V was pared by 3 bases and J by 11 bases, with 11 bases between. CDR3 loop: CASSHAGGDVLTF. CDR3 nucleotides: TGTGCCAGCAGCCACGCCGGTGGTGACGTCCTGACTTTC.

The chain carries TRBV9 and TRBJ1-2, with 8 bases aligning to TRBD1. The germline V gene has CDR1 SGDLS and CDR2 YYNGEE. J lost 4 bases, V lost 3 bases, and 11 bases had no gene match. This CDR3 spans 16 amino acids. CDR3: CASSGRMTGTGYGYTF. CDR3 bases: TGTGCCAGCAGCGGGCGTATGACAGGGACAGGCTATGGCTACACCTTC. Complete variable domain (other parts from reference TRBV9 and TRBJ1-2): DSGVTQTPKHLITATGQRVTLRCSPRSGDLSVYWYQQSLDQGLQFLIQYYNGEERAKGNILERFSAQQFPDLHSELNLSSLELGDSALYFCASSGRMTGTGYGYTFGSGTRLTVV.

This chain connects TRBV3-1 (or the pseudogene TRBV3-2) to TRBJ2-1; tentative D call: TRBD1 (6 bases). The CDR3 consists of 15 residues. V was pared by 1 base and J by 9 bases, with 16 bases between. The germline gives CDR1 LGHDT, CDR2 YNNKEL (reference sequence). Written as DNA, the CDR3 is TGTGCCAGCAGCCAAGTTATTACTAGAGGGGGTGAGCAGTTCTTC. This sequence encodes CASSQVITRGGEQFF.

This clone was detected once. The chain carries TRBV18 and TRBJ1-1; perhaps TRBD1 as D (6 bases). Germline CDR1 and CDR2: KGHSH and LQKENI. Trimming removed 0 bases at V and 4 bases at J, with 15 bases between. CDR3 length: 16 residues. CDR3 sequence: CASSPPPQGRGTEAFF. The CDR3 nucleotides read TGTGCCAGCTCACCACCCCCACAGGGCCGGGGCACTGAAGCTTTCTTT.

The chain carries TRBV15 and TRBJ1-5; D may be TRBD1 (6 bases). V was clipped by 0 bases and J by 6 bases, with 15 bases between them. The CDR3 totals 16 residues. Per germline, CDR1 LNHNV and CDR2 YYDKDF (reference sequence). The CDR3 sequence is CATSRDLRGGFQPQHF. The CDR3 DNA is TGTGCCACCAGCAGAGATCTCCGAGGGGGATTTCAGCCCCAGCATTTT.

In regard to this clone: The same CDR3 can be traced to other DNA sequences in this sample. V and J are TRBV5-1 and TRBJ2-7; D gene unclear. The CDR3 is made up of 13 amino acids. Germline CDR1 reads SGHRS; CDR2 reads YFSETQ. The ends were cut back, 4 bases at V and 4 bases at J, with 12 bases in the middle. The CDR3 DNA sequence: TGCGCCAGCAGCCCCGGCGGCGGTTACGAGCAGTACTTC. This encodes CASSPGGGYEQYF.

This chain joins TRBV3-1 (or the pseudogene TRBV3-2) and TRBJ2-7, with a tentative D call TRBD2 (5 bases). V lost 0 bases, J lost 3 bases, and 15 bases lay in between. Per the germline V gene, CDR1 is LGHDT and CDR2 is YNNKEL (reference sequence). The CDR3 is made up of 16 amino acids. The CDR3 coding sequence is TGTGCCAGCAGCCAAGATCCAACAGAGGGTTTCTACGAGCAGTACTTC. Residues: CASSQDPTEGFYEQYF.

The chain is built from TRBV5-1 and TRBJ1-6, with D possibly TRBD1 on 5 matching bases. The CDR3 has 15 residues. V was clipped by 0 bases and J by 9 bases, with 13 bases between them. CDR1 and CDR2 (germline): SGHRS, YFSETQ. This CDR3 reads CASSLDGLGGSPLHF. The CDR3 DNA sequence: TGCGCCAGCAGCTTGGATGGCCTGGGGGGTTCACCCCTCCACTTT.